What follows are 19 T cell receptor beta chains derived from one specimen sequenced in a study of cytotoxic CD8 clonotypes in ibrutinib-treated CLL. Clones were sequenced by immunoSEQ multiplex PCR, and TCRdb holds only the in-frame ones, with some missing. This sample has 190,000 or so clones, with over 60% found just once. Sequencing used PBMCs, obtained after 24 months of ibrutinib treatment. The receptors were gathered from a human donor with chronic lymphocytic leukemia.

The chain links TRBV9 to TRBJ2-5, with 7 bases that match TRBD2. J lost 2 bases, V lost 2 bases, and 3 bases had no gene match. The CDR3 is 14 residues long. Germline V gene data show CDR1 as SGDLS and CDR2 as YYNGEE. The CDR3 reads CASSVAGVQETQYF. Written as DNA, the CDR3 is TGTGCCAGCAGCGTGGCGGGGGTACAAGAGACCCAGTACTTC.

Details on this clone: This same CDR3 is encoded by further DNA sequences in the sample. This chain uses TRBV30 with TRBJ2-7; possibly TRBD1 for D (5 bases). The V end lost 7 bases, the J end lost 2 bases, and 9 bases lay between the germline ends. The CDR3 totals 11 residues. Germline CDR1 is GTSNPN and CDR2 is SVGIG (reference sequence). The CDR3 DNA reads TGTGCCTCTACAGGCACCTACGAGCAGTACTTC. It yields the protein CASTGTYEQYF.

As DNA, the CDR3 is TGTGCCAGCAGCTTAAGAGTTAAAGGCACTGAAGCTTTCTTT. It yields the protein CASSLRVKGTEAFF. The V and J genes are TRBV5-6 and TRBJ1-1, with unresolved D. The V and J ends lost 2 bases and 4 bases respectively, with 12 bases between them. Germline V gives CDR1 SGHDT, CDR2 YYEEEE. The CDR3 runs 14 residues.

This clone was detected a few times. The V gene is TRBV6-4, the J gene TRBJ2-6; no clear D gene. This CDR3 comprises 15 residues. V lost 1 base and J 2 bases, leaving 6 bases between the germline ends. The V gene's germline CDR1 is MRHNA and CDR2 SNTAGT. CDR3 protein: CASSDLGTGANVLTF. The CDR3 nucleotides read TGTGCCAGCAGTGACTTGGGGACTGGGGCCAACGTCCTGACTTTC.

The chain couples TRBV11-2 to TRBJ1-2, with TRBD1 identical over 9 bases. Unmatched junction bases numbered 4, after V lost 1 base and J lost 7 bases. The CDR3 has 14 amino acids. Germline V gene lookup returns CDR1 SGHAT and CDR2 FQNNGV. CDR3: CASSLVQGAGGYTF. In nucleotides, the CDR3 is TGTGCCAGCAGCTTAGTACAGGGGGCCGGTGGCTACACCTTC.

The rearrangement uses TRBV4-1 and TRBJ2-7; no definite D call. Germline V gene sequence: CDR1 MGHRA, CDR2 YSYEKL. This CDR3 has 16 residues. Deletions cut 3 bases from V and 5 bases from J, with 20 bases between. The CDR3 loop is CASSHILRARTDEQYF. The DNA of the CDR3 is TGCGCCAGCAGCCACATTTTACGGGCTAGGACGGACGAGCAGTACTTC.

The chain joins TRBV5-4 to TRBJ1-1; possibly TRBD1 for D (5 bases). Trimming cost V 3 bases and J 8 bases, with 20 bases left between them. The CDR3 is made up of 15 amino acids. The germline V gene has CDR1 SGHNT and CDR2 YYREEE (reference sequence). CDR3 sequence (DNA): TGTGCCAGCAGCTGGTGGCAGACAGTAACGGACGAAGCTTTCTTT. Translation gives CASSWWQTVTDEAFF. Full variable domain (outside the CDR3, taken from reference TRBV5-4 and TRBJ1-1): ETGVTQSPTHLIKTRGQQVTLRCSSQSGHNTVSWYQQALGQGPQFIFQYYREEENGRGNFPPRFSGLQFPNYSSELNVNALELDDSALYLCASSWWQTVTDEAFFGQGTRLTVV.

The CDR3 loop reads CAGTLAGGGHEQFF. The CDR3 DNA sequence: TGTGCCGGAACACTAGCGGGGGGCGGCCATGAGCAGTTCTTC. This chain uses TRBV7-2 with TRBJ2-1; 12 bases are a match to TRBD2. Germline assignment: CDR1 SGHTA and CDR2 FQGNSA. The CDR3 extends over 14 amino acids. The trim removed 11 bases at V and 8 bases at J, leaving 10 bases unmatched.

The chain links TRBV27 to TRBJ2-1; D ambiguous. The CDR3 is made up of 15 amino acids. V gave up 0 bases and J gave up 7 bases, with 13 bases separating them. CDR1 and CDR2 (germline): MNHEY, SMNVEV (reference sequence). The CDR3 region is CASSLSFYLRNEQFF. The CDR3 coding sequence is TGTGCCAGCAGTTTATCTTTCTACCTGCGTAATGAGCAGTTCTTC.

CDR3: CASSSGAYDYGYTF. The CDR3 DNA sequence: TGTGCCAGCAGCTCCGGGGCGTATGACTATGGCTACACCTTC. The chain recombines TRBV7-2 with TRBJ1-2; D might be TRBD1 (5 bases). This CDR3 spans 14 amino acids. Trimming took 4 bases from V and 3 from J, leaving 12 bases between them. Per the germline V gene, CDR1 is SGHTA and CDR2 is FQGNSA.

The CDR3 nucleotides read TGTGCCAGCAGTGAAGATCTTCCAGGGATACCAAGGAGGGATGGCTACACCTTC. Encoded protein: CASSEDLPGIPRRDGYTF. This rearrangement joins TRBV6-1 to TRBJ1-2, with TRBD1 as a possible D gene (5 bases). Germline CDR1 is MNHNS and CDR2 is SASEGT. The CDR3 is made up of 18 amino acids. V was trimmed by 1 base and J by 6 bases, leaving 24 bases between them.

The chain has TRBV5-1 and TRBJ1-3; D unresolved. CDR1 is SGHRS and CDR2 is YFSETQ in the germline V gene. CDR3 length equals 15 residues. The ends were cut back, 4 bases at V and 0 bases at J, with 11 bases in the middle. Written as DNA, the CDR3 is TGCGCCAGCAGCCGGGATACATACTCTGGAAACACCATATATTTT. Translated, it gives CASSRDTYSGNTIYF.

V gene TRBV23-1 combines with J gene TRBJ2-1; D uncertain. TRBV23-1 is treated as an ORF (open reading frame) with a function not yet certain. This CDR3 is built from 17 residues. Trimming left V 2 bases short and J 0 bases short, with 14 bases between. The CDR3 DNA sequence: TGCGCCAGCAGTCAAGTTTTGCGCCCGAGCTCCTACAATGAGCAGTTCTTC. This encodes CASSQVLRPSSYNEQFF.

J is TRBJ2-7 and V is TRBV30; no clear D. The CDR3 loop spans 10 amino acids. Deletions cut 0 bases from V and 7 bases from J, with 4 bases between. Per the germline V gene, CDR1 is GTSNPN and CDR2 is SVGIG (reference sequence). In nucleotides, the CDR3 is TGTGCCTGGAGTGTACGAGAGCAGTACTTC. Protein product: CAWSVREQYF.

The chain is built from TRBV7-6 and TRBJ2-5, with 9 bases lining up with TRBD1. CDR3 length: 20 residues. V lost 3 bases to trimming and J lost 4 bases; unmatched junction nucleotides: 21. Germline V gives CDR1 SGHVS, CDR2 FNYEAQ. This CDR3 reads CASSFRIKERTGDLGETQYF. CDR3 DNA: TGTGCCAGCAGCTTTAGAATCAAGGAGAGGACAGGGGACTTGGGAGAGACCCAGTACTTC.

This CDR3 reads CASSQEEAGGRYEQYF. For the CDR3, the DNA is TGCGCCAGCAGCCAGGAGGAGGCGGGAGGGCGCTACGAGCAGTACTTC. The rearrangement links TRBV4-1 to TRBJ2-7, with TRBD2 identical over 9 bases. Germline V gene data show CDR1 as MGHRA and CDR2 as YSYEKL. The trim removed 3 bases at V and 3 bases at J, leaving 9 bases unmatched. The CDR3 has 16 amino acids.

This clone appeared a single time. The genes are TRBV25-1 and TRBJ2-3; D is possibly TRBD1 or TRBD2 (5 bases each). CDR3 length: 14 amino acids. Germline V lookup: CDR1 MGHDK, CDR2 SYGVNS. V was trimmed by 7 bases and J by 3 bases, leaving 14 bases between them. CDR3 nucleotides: TGTGCCAGCACCCCCTGGGGGATTACAGATACGCAGTATTTT. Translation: CASTPWGITDTQYF. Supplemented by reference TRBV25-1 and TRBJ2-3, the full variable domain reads EADIYQTPRYLVIGTGKKITLECSQTMGHDKMYWYQQDPGMELHLIHYSYGVNSTEKGDLSSESTVSRIRTEHFPLTLESARPSHTSQYLCASTPWGITDTQYFGPGTRLTVL.

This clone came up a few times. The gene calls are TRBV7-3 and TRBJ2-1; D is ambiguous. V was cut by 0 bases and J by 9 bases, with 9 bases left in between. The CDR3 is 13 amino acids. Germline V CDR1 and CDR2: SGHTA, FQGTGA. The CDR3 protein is CASSLTYRGEQFF. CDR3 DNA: TGTGCCAGCAGCTTAACCTACCGCGGTGAGCAGTTCTTC.

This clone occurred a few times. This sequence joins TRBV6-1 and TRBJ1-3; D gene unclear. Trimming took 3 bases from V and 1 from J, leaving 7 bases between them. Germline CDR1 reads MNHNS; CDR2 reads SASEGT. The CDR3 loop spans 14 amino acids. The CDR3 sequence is CASSDRSSGNTIYF. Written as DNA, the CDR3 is TGTGCCAGCAGTGATAGGAGTTCTGGAAACACCATATATTTT.